This TCR beta chain originates from a study of regulatory T cells in long-lasting Graves disease. Study context: Over 5 years of antithyroid drugs plus positive TSH receptor antibodies defined persistent Graves' disease.

V lost 8 bases and J 6 bases, leaving 20 bases between the germline ends. The CDR3 consists of 15 residues. Germline CDR1 reads MDHEN; CDR2 reads SYDVKM. This clonotype showed up many times. No antigen is known for it. Construction of TCR beta libraries relied on iRepertoire HTBI primers and on Arm-PCR targeting CDR3 regions. In the original analysis: Identification yielded approximately 67 TRBV and approximately 13 TRBJ segments across samples. TCRdb recomputed calls from the multiplex PCR reads with MiXCR, one row per CDR3 protein. Clone size and V and J calls follow TCRdb, not the original study. Of under 500,000 distinct CDR3 sequences in the sample, about a fifth were seen once. Indicated time point: persistent/refractory GD, antithyroid drugs over 5 years with positive TRAb. PBMCs provided the RNA from which the TCR library was made. A roughly 8.7-milliliter sample of peripheral blood was drawn into EDTA tubes.

Whole-study findings and limits: Under persistent disease, TRBV28, TRBJ1-2 and TRBJ2-5 were used preferentially.

The clonotype was recovered from a female donor with Graves disease. The sample here was peripheral blood mononuclear cells (PBMCs), taken when the disease was refractory, from a patient treated with antithyroid drugs. The genes are TRBV28 and TRBJ1-5; D is perhaps TRBD1 (6 bases). CDR3 in DNA: TGTGCCAGCTATTCAGCTCAGGGGTTCAGTCAGCCCCAGCATTTT. It specifies CASYSAQGFSQPQHF.